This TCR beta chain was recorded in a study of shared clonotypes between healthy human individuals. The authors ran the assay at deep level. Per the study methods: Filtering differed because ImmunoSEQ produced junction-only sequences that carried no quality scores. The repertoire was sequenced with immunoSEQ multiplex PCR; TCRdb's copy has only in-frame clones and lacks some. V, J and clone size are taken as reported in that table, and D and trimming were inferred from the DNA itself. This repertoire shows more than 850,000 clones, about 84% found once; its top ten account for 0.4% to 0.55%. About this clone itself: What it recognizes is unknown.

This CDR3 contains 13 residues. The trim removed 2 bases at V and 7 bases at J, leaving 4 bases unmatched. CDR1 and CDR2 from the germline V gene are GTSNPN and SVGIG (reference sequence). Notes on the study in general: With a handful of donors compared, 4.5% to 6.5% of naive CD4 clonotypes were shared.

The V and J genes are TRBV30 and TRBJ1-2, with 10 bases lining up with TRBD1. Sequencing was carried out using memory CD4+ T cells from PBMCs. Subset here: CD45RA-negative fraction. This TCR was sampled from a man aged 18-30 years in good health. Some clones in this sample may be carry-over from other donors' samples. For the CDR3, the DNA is TGTGCCTGGAGTCCTCGGGACAGGGGTGGCTACACCTTC. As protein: CAWSPRDRGGYTF.